This TCR beta chain was documented in a study of beta chain features in type 1 diabetes. Points from the study as a whole: A cDNA-based sequencing approach could over-represent cells with high TCR expression. Shortening that was moderate but significant affected the TCRB CDR3s of Type 1 diabetes patients in all four CD4+ subsets. Type 1 diabetes patients had VDJ junctions that carried fewer insertions and more deletions.

The sequenced template was cDNA made from the entire isolated RNA. Repertoires were generated with immunoSEQ multiplex PCR, while TCRdb's copy carries only in-frame clones and drops some. The table records 250,000 to 300,000 clones, about 23% of them present only once. The CDR3 is 12 residues long. Trimming left V 2 bases short and J 6 bases short, with 5 bases between. Germline CDR1 is MGHRA and CDR2 is YSYEKL. Isolation of CD4+ naive, central memory, regulatory and stem cell-like memory cells was achieved by sorting via CD45RO/CCR7/CD25/CD127/CD95/CD27. Over 95% purity was reached by all sorted populations. This clone was seen only a few times. Its antigen is still unknown.

This clonotype originated in a woman aged 25 to 39 with type 1 diabetes. V and J are TRBV4-1 and TRBJ1-5; D is undetermined. The sample taken for sequencing was naive CD4+ T cells from blood. The CDR3 loop reads CASSQIGQPQHF. The DNA for the CDR3 is TGCGCCAGCAGCCAAATCGGTCAGCCCCAGCATTTT.